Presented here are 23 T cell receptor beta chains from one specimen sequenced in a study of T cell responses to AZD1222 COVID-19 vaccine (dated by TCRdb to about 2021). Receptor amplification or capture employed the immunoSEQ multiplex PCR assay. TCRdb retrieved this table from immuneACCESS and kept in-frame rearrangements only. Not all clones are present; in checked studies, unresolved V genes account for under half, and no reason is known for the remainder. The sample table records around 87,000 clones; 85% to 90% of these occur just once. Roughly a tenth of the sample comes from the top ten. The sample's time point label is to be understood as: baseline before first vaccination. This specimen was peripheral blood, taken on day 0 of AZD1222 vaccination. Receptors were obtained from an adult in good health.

The CDR3 DNA sequence: TGTGCCAGCAGGGAAGAGGGGGCTTCGGTCTATGGCTACACCTTC. It yields the protein CASREEGASVYGYTF. The V call is TRBV28, the J call TRBJ1-2; 7 nucleotides align to TRBD1. Germline CDR1 and CDR2: MDHEN and SYDVKM. J lost 4 bases, V lost 6 bases, and 11 bases had no gene match. CDR3 length equals 15 residues.

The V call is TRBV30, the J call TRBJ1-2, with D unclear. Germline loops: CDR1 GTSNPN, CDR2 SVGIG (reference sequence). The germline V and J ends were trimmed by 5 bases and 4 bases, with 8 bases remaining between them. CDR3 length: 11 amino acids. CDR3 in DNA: TGTGCCTGGTCAAGGGTCTATGGCTACACCTTC. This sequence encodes CAWSRVYGYTF.

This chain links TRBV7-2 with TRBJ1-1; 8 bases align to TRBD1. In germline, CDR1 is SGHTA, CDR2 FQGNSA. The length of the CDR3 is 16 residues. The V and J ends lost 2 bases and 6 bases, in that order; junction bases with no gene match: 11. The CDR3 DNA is TGTGCCAGCAGCTTATCAGGACAGGGAAGGGCCTCTGAAGCTTTCTTT. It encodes CASSLSGQGRASEAFF.

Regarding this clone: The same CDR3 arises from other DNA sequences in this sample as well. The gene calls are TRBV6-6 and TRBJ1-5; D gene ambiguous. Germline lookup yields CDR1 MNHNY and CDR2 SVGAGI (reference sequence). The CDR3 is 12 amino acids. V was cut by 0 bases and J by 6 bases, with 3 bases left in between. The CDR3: CASSYSSQPQHF. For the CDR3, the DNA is TGTGCCAGCAGTTACTCGAGTCAGCCCCAGCATTTT.

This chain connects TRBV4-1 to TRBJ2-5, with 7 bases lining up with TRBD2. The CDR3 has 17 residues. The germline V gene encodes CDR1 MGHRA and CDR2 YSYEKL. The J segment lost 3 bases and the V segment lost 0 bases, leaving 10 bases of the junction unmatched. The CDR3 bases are TGCGCCAGCAGCCAAGAGTTCGGGCTAGCGGAAAAAGAGACCCAGTACTTC. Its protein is CASSQEFGLAEKETQYF.

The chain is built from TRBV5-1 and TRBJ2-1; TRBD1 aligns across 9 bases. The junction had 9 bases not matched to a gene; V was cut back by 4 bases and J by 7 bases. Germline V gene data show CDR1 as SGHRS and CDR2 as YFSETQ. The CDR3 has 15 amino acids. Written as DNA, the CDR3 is TGCGCCAGCAGCCCGGCGGGGACAGGGCCAAATGAGCAGTTCTTC. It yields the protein CASSPAGTGPNEQFF.

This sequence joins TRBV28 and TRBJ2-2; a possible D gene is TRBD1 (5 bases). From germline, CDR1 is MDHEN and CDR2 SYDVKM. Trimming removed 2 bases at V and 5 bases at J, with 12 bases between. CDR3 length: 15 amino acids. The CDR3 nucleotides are TGTGCCAGCAGTTTAGTTCAGGGCTGGACCGGGGAGCTGTTTTTT. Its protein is CASSLVQGWTGELFF.

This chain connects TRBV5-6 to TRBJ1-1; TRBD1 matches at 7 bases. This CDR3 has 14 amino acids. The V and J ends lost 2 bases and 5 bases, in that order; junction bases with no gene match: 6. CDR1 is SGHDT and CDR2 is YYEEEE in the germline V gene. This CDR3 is CASSFRGRGTEAFF. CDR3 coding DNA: TGTGCCAGCAGCTTTAGGGGGCGCGGGACTGAAGCTTTCTTT.

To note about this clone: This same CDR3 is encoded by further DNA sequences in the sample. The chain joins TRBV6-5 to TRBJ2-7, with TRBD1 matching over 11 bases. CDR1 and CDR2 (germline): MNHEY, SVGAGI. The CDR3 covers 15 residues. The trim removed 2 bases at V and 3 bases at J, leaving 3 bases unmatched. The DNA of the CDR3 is TGTGCCAGCAGTTACACAGGGACAGGGGGCTACGAGCAGTACTTC. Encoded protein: CASSYTGTGGYEQYF.

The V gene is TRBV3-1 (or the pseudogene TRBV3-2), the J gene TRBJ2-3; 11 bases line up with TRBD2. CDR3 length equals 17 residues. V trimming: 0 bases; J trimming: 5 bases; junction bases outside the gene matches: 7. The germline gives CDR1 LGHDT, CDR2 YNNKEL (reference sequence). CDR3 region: CASSQDVAGGPQDTQYF. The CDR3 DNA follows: TGTGCCAGCAGCCAAGATGTAGCGGGAGGGCCTCAAGATACGCAGTATTTT.

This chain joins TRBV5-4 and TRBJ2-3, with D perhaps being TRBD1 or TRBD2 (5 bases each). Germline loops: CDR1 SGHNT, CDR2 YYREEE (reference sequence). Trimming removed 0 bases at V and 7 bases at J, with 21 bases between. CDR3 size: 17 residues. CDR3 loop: CASSLESGRQGLNTQYF. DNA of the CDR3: TGTGCCAGCAGCTTGGAATCGGGACGCCAAGGCCTGAATACGCAGTATTTT.

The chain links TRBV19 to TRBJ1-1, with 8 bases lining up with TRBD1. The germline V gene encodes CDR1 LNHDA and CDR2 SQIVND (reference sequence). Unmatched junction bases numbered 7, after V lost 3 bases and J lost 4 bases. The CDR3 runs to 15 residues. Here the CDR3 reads CASSIPTGAGTEAFF. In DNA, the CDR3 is TGTGCCAGTAGTATTCCGACAGGGGCGGGCACTGAAGCTTTCTTT.

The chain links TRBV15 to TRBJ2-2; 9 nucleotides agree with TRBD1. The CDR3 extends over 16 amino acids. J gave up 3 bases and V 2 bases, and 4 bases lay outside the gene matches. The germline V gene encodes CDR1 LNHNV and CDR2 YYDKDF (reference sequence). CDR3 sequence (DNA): TGTGCCACCAGCAGAAACAGGGGGCAGGACACCGGGGAGCTGTTTTTT. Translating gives CATSRNRGQDTGELFF.

CDR3 bases: TGCGCCTCCAAGGACGGAAGCACAGATACGCAGTATTTT. It specifies CASKDGSTDTQYF. This chain joins TRBV10-1 and TRBJ2-3; D is unresolved. V shed 11 bases and J shed 0 bases, with 12 bases lying between them. Germline V gene data show CDR1 as WNHNN and CDR2 as SYGVQD (reference sequence). The CDR3 runs to 13 residues.

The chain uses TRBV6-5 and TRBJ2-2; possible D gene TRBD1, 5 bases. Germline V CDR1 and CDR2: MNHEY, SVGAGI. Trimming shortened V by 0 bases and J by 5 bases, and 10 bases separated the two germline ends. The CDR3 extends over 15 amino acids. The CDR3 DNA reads TGTGCCAGCAGTTACTCACCAGGGCTGACCGGGGAGCTGTTTTTT. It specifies CASSYSPGLTGELFF.

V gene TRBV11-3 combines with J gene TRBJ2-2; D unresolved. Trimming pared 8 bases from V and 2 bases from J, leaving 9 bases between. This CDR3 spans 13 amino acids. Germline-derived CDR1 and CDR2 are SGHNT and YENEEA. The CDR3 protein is CASARDNTGELFF. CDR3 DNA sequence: TGTGCCAGCGCTAGGGATAACACCGGGGAGCTGTTTTTT. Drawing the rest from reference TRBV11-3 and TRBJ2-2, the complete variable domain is EAGVVQSPRYKIIEKKQPVAFWCNPISGHNTLYWYLQNLGQGPELLIRYENEEAVDDSQLPKDRFSAERLKGVDSTLKIQPAELGDSAVYLCASARDNTGELFFGEGSRLTVL.

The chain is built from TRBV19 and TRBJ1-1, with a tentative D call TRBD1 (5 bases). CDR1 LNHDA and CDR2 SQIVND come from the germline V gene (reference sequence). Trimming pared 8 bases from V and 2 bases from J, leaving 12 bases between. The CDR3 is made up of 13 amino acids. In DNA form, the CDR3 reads TGTGCCAGTGCCGGGACGGCTAACACTGAAGCTTTCTTT. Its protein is CASAGTANTEAFF.

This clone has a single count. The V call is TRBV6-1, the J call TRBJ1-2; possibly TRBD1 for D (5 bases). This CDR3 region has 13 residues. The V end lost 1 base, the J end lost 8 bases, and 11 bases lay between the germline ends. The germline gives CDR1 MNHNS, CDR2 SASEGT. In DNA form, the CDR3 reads TGTGCCAGCAGTGAAGTCCTAGGGGACGGCTACACCTTC. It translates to CASSEVLGDGYTF.

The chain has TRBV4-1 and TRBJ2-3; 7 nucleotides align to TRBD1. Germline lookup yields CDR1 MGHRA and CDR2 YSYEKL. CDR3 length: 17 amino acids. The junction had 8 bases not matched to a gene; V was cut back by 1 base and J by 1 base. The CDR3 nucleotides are TGCGCCAGCAGCCAAGCTCCGGGACAGAAACGCACAGATACGCAGTATTTT. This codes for CASSQAPGQKRTDTQYF.

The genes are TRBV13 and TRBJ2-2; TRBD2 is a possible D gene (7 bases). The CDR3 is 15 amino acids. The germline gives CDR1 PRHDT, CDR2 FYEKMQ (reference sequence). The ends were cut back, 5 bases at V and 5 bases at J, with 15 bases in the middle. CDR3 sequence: CASSSRGLTTGELFF. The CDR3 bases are TGTGCCAGCAGCAGCAGGGGACTAACAACCGGGGAGCTGTTTTTT.

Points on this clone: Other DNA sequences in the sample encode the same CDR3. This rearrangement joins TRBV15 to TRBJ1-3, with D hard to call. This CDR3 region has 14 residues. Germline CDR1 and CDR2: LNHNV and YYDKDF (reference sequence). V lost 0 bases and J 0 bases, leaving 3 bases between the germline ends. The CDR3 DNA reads TGTGCCACCAGCAGAGACACCTCTGGAAACACCATATATTTT. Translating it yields CATSRDTSGNTIYF.

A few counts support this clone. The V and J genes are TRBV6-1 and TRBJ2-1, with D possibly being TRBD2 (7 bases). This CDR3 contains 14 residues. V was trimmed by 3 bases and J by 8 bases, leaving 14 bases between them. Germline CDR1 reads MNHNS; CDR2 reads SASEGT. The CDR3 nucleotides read TGTGCCAGCAGTGAGGGGGGGCGAGTGGATGAGCAGTTCTTC. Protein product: CASSEGGRVDEQFF.

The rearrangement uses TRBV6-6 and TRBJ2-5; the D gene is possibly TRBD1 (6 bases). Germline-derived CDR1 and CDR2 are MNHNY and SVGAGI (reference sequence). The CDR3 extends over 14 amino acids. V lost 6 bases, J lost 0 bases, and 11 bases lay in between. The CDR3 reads CASSGTMYQETQYF. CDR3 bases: TGTGCCAGCAGCGGGACAATGTACCAAGAGACCCAGTACTTC.